These 22 T cell receptor beta chains originate from one sample sequenced in a study of blood T cell repertoires in COVID-19. The table came from immunoSEQ multiplex PCR; TCRdb's copy has only in-frame clones and leaves some out. Of about 140,000 clones listed, more than 80% are singletons. The sequencing input was peripheral blood. The origin of the receptors is a woman of 80 years or more in a cohort sampled during active or convalescent COVID-19.

Remarks on this clone: In the same sample, other DNA sequences code for this CDR3. The gene calls are TRBV2 and TRBJ2-2; 7 bases line up with TRBD2. Germline V gene lookup returns CDR1 SNHLY and CDR2 FYNNEI. V was pared by 4 bases and J by 5 bases, with 1 base of the junction left unmatched. The length of the CDR3 is 13 residues. In DNA, the CDR3 is TGTGCCAGCAGTGCGGGGGGTACCGGGGAGCTGTTTTTT. It encodes CASSAGGTGELFF.

This chain connects TRBV4-2 to TRBJ1-4; 9 positions match TRBD1. This CDR3 has 18 residues. V lost 0 bases to trimming and J lost 8 bases; unmatched junction nucleotides: 13. Per the germline V gene, CDR1 is LGHNA and CDR2 is YNFKEQ. CDR3 DNA: TGTGCCAGCAGCCAAGATGCCATCACCGGGACAGGGAGAGAAAAACTGTTTTTT. This gives the protein CASSQDAITGTGREKLFF.

The sample holds many counts of this clone. The chain has TRBV6-5 and TRBJ1-4, with 8 bases aligning to TRBD1. This CDR3 contains 14 residues. V gave up 7 bases and J gave up 8 bases; unmatched junction bases: 9. Germline CDR1 reads MNHEY; CDR2 reads SVGAGI. CDR3: CASTTDRDGEKLFF. The CDR3 DNA is TGTGCCAGCACTACGGACAGGGACGGAGAAAAACTGTTTTTT.

CDR3 DNA: TGTGCCAGCAGCTCGGACAGGGCTAACTATGGCTACACCTTC. Amino acids: CASSSDRANYGYTF. The V and J genes are TRBV7-2 and TRBJ1-2; TRBD1 aligns across 8 bases. The CDR3 consists of 14 residues. Trimming took 4 bases from V and 0 from J; bases not matched to a gene: 1. From germline, CDR1 is SGHTA and CDR2 FQGNSA.

V and J are TRBV5-5 and TRBJ2-5, with 12 bases lining up with TRBD2. Trimming removed 0 bases from V and 5 bases from J; junction bases left unmatched: 8. The CDR3 is 17 residues long. Germline CDR1 is SGHKS and CDR2 is YYEKEE (reference sequence). The CDR3: CASSLGLLAGGLETQYF. CDR3 coding DNA: TGTGCCAGCAGCTTGGGCCTACTAGCGGGGGGACTGGAGACCCAGTACTTC.

V usage is TRBV5-1 and J usage is TRBJ2-4, with unresolved D. From germline, CDR1 is SGHRS and CDR2 YFSETQ. The V end was cut by 0 bases, the J end by 0 bases, with 7 bases between. The CDR3 runs 15 residues. The CDR3 loop is CASSLVVGAKNIQYF. The CDR3 DNA reads TGCGCCAGCAGCTTGGTGGTCGGAGCCAAAAACATTCAGTACTTC. Supplemented by reference TRBV5-1 and TRBJ2-4, the full variable domain reads KAGVTQTPRYLIKTRGQQVTLSCSPISGHRSVSWYQQTPGQGLQFLFEYFSETQRNKGNFPGRFSGRQFSNSRSEMNVSTLELGDSALYLCASSLVVGAKNIQYFGAGTRLSVL.

V and J are TRBV5-1 and TRBJ2-2; 7 bases line up with TRBD1. The CDR3 runs 16 residues. Germline lookup yields CDR1 SGHRS and CDR2 YFSETQ. The V gene end was trimmed by 2 bases and the J gene end by 4 bases; junction bases not matched to a gene: 8. The CDR3 bases are TGCGCCAGCAGCTTTAAACAGGGGCCGGGCACCGGGGAGCTGTTTTTT. It specifies CASSFKQGPGTGELFF.

The chain joins TRBV14 to TRBJ2-7; TRBD1 is a possible D gene (5 bases). The ends were cut back, 3 bases at V and 4 bases at J, with 25 bases in the middle. The CDR3 runs to 18 residues. Germline assignment: CDR1 SGHDN and CDR2 FVKESK. This CDR3 reads CASSHHKGQSSNRYEQYF. CDR3 sequence (DNA): TGTGCCAGCAGCCACCATAAGGGGCAGTCCTCTAACCGGTACGAGCAGTACTTC. The whole variable domain, remainder taken from reference TRBV14 and TRBJ2-7, is EAGVTQFPSHSVIEKGQTVTLRCDPISGHDNLYWYRRVMGKEIKFLLHFVKESKQDESGMPNNRFLAERTGGTYSTLKVQPAELEDSGVYFCASSHHKGQSSNRYEQYFGPGTRLTVT.

The chain is built from TRBV5-1 and TRBJ1-5; TRBD1 is a possible D gene (6 bases). CDR1 and CDR2 (germline): SGHRS, YFSETQ. The CDR3 has 14 amino acids. Trimming pared 4 bases from V and 3 bases from J, leaving 11 bases between. CDR3 in DNA: TGCGCCAGCAGCCCGACAGGCCTCAATCAGCCCCAGCATTTT. Protein: CASSPTGLNQPQHF.

The rearrangement links TRBV28 to TRBJ1-2, with D tentatively TRBD1 (5 bases). The germline CDR1 and CDR2 sequences are MDHEN and SYDVKM. The CDR3 spans 15 residues. V was shortened by 2 bases and J by 3 bases, with 13 bases between the two germline ends. CDR3 DNA: TGTGCCAGCAGTTTAGTACAGGACTACTACTATGGCTACACCTTC. It encodes CASSLVQDYYYGYTF.

CDR3 in DNA: TGTGCCAGCAGTTACTCGTGGGCTTTGAACACTGAAGCTTTCTTT. It is translated as CASSYSWALNTEAFF. This chain uses TRBV6-5 with TRBJ1-1, with no clear D. Germline assignment: CDR1 MNHEY and CDR2 SVGAGI. The V and J ends lost 0 bases and 0 bases respectively, with 8 bases between them. The length of the CDR3 is 15 residues.

The CDR3 nucleotides are TGTGCCAGCAGCTTAGATCAAATCCGGGGTTCACCCCTCCACTTT. Translation gives CASSLDQIRGSPLHF. The chain joins TRBV11-2 to TRBJ1-6; no clear D. The germline gives CDR1 SGHAT, CDR2 FQNNGV. The CDR3 runs 15 residues. Trimming left V 0 bases short and J 9 bases short, with 12 bases between.

The chain combines TRBV10-3 with TRBJ1-1, with 12 bases lining up with TRBD1. The V gene's germline CDR1 is ENHRY and CDR2 SYGVKD. Trimming took 4 bases from V and 5 from J; bases not matched to a gene: 5. CDR3 length equals 15 residues. The CDR3 region is CAISAGQGASTEAFF. DNA of the CDR3: TGTGCCATCAGTGCGGGACAGGGGGCGAGTACTGAAGCTTTCTTT.

The genes are TRBV27 and TRBJ2-7; unclear D gene. Trimming shortened V by 2 bases and J by 9 bases, and 14 bases separated the two germline ends. Germline lookup yields CDR1 MNHEY and CDR2 SMNVEV (reference sequence). The CDR3 runs 13 residues. The DNA for the CDR3 is TGTGCCAGCAGTTTAAGCCCTCTAAGTGGGCAGTACTTC. Amino acids: CASSLSPLSGQYF.

This clone was found once. The rearrangement links TRBV4-2 to TRBJ1-1; 7 bases agree with TRBD1. In germline, CDR1 is LGHNA, CDR2 YNFKEQ. The CDR3 totals 13 residues. The trim removed 4 bases at V and 7 bases at J, leaving 6 bases unmatched. CDR3 protein: CASSPGTVFEAFF. The CDR3 nucleotides are TGTGCCAGCAGCCCCGGGACAGTCTTTGAAGCTTTCTTT.

The chain combines TRBV12-3 or TRBV12-4 with TRBJ1-2; TRBD1 aligns across 9 bases. The ends lost 5 bases at V and 7 bases at J; junction bases unmatched: 5. This CDR3 is built from 13 residues. The CDR3 reads CASSKGQGTGYTF. The DNA of the CDR3 is TGTGCCAGCAGTAAAGGACAGGGGACTGGCTACACCTTC.

V and J are TRBV11-3 and TRBJ2-3; 8 nucleotides match TRBD2. This CDR3 contains 15 residues. In germline, CDR1 is SGHNT, CDR2 YENEEA. The V gene end was trimmed by 3 bases and the J gene end by 3 bases; junction bases not matched to a gene: 5. DNA of the CDR3: TGTGCCAGCAGCTTGGGAGTAGCGGGAACAGATACGCAGTATTTT. Its protein product is CASSLGVAGTDTQYF. Full variable domain (rest looked up from reference TRBV11-3 and TRBJ2-3): EAGVVQSPRYKIIEKKQPVAFWCNPISGHNTLYWYLQNLGQGPELLIRYENEEAVDDSQLPKDRFSAERLKGVDSTLKIQPAELGDSAVYLCASSLGVAGTDTQYFGPGTRLTVL.

In its sample, this clone was seen a few times. J is TRBJ1-1 and V is TRBV7-2; D is undetermined. The CDR3 sequence is 14 residues long. The V end was cut by 3 bases, the J end by 7 bases, with 15 bases between. Germline V gene sequence: CDR1 SGHTA, CDR2 FQGNSA. The CDR3 here is CASSLRHPPGEAFF. The CDR3 DNA reads as TGTGCCAGCAGCTTGAGACACCCCCCCGGTGAAGCTTTCTTT.

The V gene is TRBV10-3, the J gene TRBJ1-2; D gene ambiguous. Germline V lookup: CDR1 ENHRY, CDR2 SYGVKD. This CDR3 is built from 13 residues. Trimming stripped 0 bases from V and 6 bases from J, with 8 bases between. CDR3 DNA: TGTGCCATCAGTGAGTCCCTTTCTAATGGCTACACCTTC. Its protein product is CAISESLSNGYTF.

The V and J genes are TRBV30 and TRBJ1-4, with no clear D. Trimming took 5 bases from V and 6 from J, leaving 4 bases between them. The CDR3 is 10 amino acids. Germline V lookup: CDR1 GTSNPN, CDR2 SVGIG (reference sequence). The CDR3 here is CAWSDEKLFF. For the CDR3, the DNA is TGTGCCTGGTCTGATGAAAAACTGTTTTTT.

This clone was picked up one time. The chain couples TRBV2 to TRBJ2-5; TRBD1 agrees at 7 bases. Germline trimming cut 8 bases from V and 3 bases from J; bases unmatched to any gene: 12. Germline CDR1 and CDR2: SNHLY and FYNNEI. The CDR3 has 15 amino acids. CDR3 sequence (DNA): TGTGCCAGCCGGCGAGTGGGGACAGAAAAAGAGACCCAGTACTTC. Amino acid sequence: CASRRVGTEKETQYF.

To note about this clone: At the DNA level, this CDR3 is encoded by other sequences in the same sample as well. The CDR3 loop is CASSGQGALANYGYTF. The CDR3 DNA sequence: TGTGCCAGCAGCGGACAGGGGGCCCTAGCTAACTATGGCTACACCTTC. The chain joins TRBV9 to TRBJ1-2; 10 bases align to TRBD1. The CDR3 extends over 16 amino acids. CDR1 is SGDLS and CDR2 is YYNGEE in the germline V gene. J was trimmed by 0 bases and V by 3 bases; bases with no gene match: 5. The full variable domain, rest sourced from reference TRBV9 and TRBJ1-2, is DSGVTQTPKHLITATGQRVTLRCSPRSGDLSVYWYQQSLDQGLQFLIQYYNGEERAKGNILERFSAQQFPDLHSELNLSSLELGDSALYFCASSGQGALANYGYTFGSGTRLTVV.